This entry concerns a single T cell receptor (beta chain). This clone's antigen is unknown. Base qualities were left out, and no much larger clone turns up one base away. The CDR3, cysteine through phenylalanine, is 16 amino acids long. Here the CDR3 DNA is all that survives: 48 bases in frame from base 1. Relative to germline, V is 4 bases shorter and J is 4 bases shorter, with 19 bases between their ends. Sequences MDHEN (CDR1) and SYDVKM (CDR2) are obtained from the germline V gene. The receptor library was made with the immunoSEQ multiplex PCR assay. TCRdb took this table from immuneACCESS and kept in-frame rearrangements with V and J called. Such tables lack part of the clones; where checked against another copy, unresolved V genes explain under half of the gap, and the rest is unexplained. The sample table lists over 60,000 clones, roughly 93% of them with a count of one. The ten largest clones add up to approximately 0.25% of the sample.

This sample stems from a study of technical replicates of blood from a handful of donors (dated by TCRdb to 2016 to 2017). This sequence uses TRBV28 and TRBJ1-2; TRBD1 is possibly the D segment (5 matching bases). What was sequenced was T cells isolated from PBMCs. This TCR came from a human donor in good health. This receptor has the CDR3 CASSSPPGRGGYGYTF. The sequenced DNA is TGTGCCAGCAGTTCACCCCCGGGGAGGGGCGGCTATGGCTACACCTTC.